This entry lists 25 T cell receptor beta chains sequenced from one sample in a study of shared T cell receptors in the human thymus. Produced via immunoSEQ multiplex PCR; TCRdb's table is partial and in-frame only. The sample contains about 660,000 clones, around 87% of which appear only once. These same data were also listed under a study on human thymus T cells.

Sequenced input: thymocytes. The receptors come from a boy under three years old with a congenital heart defect.

The chain has TRBV5-6 and TRBJ1-3; D might be TRBD1 (6 bases). The length of the CDR3 is 17 residues. Trimming stripped 0 bases from V and 0 bases from J, with 13 bases between. Germline-derived CDR1 and CDR2 are SGHDT and YYEEEE. This CDR3 is CASSLGRRGASGNTIYF. The CDR3 DNA reads TGTGCCAGCAGCTTGGGGAGGCGGGGGGCCTCTGGAAACACCATATATTTT.

This chain uses TRBV23-1 with TRBJ2-7; TRBD1 aligns across 7 bases. TRBV23-1 is noted as an ORF with a role that remains uncertain. The CDR3 is 14 residues long. V shed 4 bases, J shed 2 bases, and the junction held 5 bases outside the gene matches. The CDR3 here is CASSLSRGTYEQYF. CDR3 nucleotides: TGCGCCAGCAGTCTAAGCAGGGGGACCTACGAGCAGTACTTC.

CDR3 nucleotide sequence: TGTGCCAGCAGTGATAAACTAGCGGGTGCTGATACGCAGTATTTT. Protein: CASSDKLAGADTQYF. This chain connects TRBV25-1 to TRBJ2-3, with 9 bases that match TRBD2. Germline V gene data show CDR1 as MGHDK and CDR2 as SYGVNS. V lost 3 bases and J lost 6; bases outside the gene matches: 7. The CDR3 is 15 residues long.

This clone was recorded only once. The chain employs TRBV5-1 and TRBJ2-3; 9 bases fit TRBD2. The germline CDR1 and CDR2 sequences are SGHRS and YFSETQ. The V gene end was trimmed by 0 bases and the J gene end by 0 bases; junction bases not matched to a gene: 11. CDR3 length: 19 amino acids. The CDR3 DNA reads as TGCGCCAGCAGCTTGGGAACCAGCGGGGGGCCCCATAGCACAGATACGCAGTATTTT. Protein sequence: CASSLGTSGGPHSTDTQYF. Looking up the rest from reference TRBV5-1 and TRBJ2-3 gives the full variable domain: KAGVTQTPRYLIKTRGQQVTLSCSPISGHRSVSWYQQTPGQGLQFLFEYFSETQRNKGNFPGRFSGRQFSNSRSEMNVSTLELGDSALYLCASSLGTSGGPHSTDTQYFGPGTRLTVL.

V and J are TRBV14 and TRBJ2-2, with D unresolved. This CDR3 spans 14 amino acids. Trimming took off 3 bases at V and 3 bases at J, with 8 bases between the two ends. Looked up from germline, CDR1 is SGHDN and CDR2 is FVKESK. The CDR3 coding sequence is TGTGCCAGCAGCCACGCCGCGGACACCGGGGAGCTGTTTTTT. This translates into CASSHAADTGELFF.

This sequence joins TRBV4-3 and TRBJ1-4; D remains ambiguous. Germline loops: CDR1 LGHNA, CDR2 YSLEER. V lost 0 bases to trimming and J lost 3 bases, with 14 bases between them. The CDR3 has 17 residues. The DNA of the CDR3 is TGCGCCAGCAGCCAAGATGTCCGGGGATTACCTAATGAAAAACTGTTTTTT. Translation gives CASSQDVRGLPNEKLFF.

This chain uses TRBV15 with TRBJ1-4; tentatively, D is TRBD1 (5 bases). Per the germline V gene, CDR1 is LNHNV and CDR2 is YYDKDF (reference sequence). The CDR3 consists of 18 residues. The V gene lost 0 bases and the J gene lost 6 bases, with 20 bases spanning the gap. For the CDR3, the DNA is TGTGCCACCAGCAGAGATGGGGAAGGAGGGGAGGGCTATGAAAAACTGTTTTTT. Its protein product is CATSRDGEGGEGYEKLFF. Full variable domain (missing parts from reference TRBV15 and TRBJ1-4): DAMVIQNPRYQVTQFGKPVTLSCSQTLNHNVMYWYQQKSSQAPKLLFHYYDKDFNNEADTPDNFQSRRPNTSFCFLDIRSPGLGDTAMYLCATSRDGEGGEGYEKLFFGSGTQLSVL.

This clone was found once. The CDR3: CAILAGEQFF. The CDR3 bases are TGTGCCATCCTAGCGGGTGAGCAGTTCTTC. This sequence joins TRBV6-5 and TRBJ2-1; TRBD2 matches 8 bases. The CDR3 is 10 amino acids. V was pared by 10 bases and J by 9 bases, with 2 bases of the junction left unmatched. CDR1 is MNHEY and CDR2 is SVGAGI in the germline V gene.

J is TRBJ1-4 and V is TRBV9, with TRBD1 identical over 12 bases. Germline values: CDR1 SGDLS, CDR2 YYNGEE. The CDR3 contains 16 residues. V lost 4 bases and J lost 7; bases outside the gene matches: 8. The CDR3 protein is CASSPGQGAWSEKLFF. The CDR3 nucleotides read TGTGCCAGCAGCCCGGGACAGGGGGCTTGGAGTGAAAAACTGTTTTTT.

This clone was picked up a small number of times. The chain combines TRBV12-5 with TRBJ2-1; 11 bases line up with TRBD2. The CDR3 is 18 amino acids. CDR1 and CDR2 from the germline V gene are LGHNT and FRNRAP. V was pared by 1 base and J by 1 base, with 6 bases of the junction left unmatched. The CDR3 here is CASGLAHPSGRSYNEQFF. The CDR3 DNA reads TGTGCTAGTGGTTTGGCCCACCCTAGCGGGAGGTCCTACAATGAGCAGTTCTTC.

The V gene is TRBV5-4, the J gene TRBJ2-5, with TRBD1 identical over 7 bases. V trimming: 2 bases; J trimming: 5 bases; junction bases outside the gene matches: 9. Looked up from germline, CDR1 is SGHNT and CDR2 is YYREEE (reference sequence). The CDR3 contains 15 residues. CDR3 loop: CASSFLQGIEETQYF. The CDR3 region has the DNA TGTGCCAGCAGCTTCTTACAGGGGATCGAGGAGACCCAGTACTTC.

This chain links TRBV6-5 with TRBJ2-7, with 10 bases fitting TRBD2. The trim removed 2 bases at V and 2 bases at J, leaving 0 bases unmatched. Germline assignment: CDR1 MNHEY and CDR2 SVGAGI. This CDR3 region has 14 residues. Written as DNA, the CDR3 is TGTGCCAGCAGTTACCTAGCGGGGGCCTACGAGCAGTACTTC. Residues: CASSYLAGAYEQYF.

This clone was seen once. The genes are TRBV6-5 and TRBJ1-6, with a weak D call TRBD1 (6 bases). The CDR3 has 14 amino acids. V lost 4 bases, J lost 10 bases, and 14 bases lay in between. Germline lookup yields CDR1 MNHEY and CDR2 SVGAGI. In DNA, the CDR3 is TGTGCCAGCAGTTCCCGGGGGGCGACGTCACCCCTCCACTTT. This encodes CASSSRGATSPLHF.

The rearrangement uses TRBV15 and TRBJ2-7; TRBD1 is a possible D gene (5 bases). The CDR3 length is 14 residues. The germline V gene encodes CDR1 LNHNV and CDR2 YYDKDF (reference sequence). The V gene lost 0 bases and the J gene lost 3 bases, with 9 bases spanning the gap. The CDR3 is CATSRDRTRYEQYF. The CDR3 DNA sequence: TGTGCCACCAGCAGAGACAGGACACGCTACGAGCAGTACTTC. Full variable domain (rest looked up from reference TRBV15 and TRBJ2-7): DAMVIQNPRYQVTQFGKPVTLSCSQTLNHNVMYWYQQKSSQAPKLLFHYYDKDFNNEADTPDNFQSRRPNTSFCFLDIRSPGLGDTAMYLCATSRDRTRYEQYFGPGTRLTVT.

J is TRBJ2-5 and V is TRBV4-2; 10 positions match TRBD2. Unmatched junction bases numbered 4, after V lost 1 base and J lost 5 bases. The CDR3 length is 15 residues. The V gene's germline CDR1 is LGHNA and CDR2 YNFKEQ. CDR3 protein: CASSQAAGGQETQYF. The CDR3 DNA sequence: TGTGCCAGCAGCCAAGCAGCGGGGGGGCAGGAGACCCAGTACTTC.

This sequence joins TRBV19 and TRBJ2-3; 13 bases agree with TRBD2. CDR3 length equals 20 residues. Germline CDR1 reads LNHDA; CDR2 reads SQIVND (reference sequence). The trim removed 0 bases at V and 0 bases at J, leaving 9 bases unmatched. This chain's CDR3 is CASSIDSTSGGPTSTDTQYF. DNA of the CDR3: TGTGCCAGTAGTATAGATTCGACTAGCGGGGGGCCTACTAGCACAGATACGCAGTATTTT. The full variable domain, with the rest looked up from reference TRBV19 and TRBJ2-3, is DGGITQSPKYLFRKEGQNVTLSCEQNLNHDAMYWYRQDPGQGLRLIYYSQIVNDFQKGDIAEGYSVSREKKESFPLTVTSAQKNPTAFYLCASSIDSTSGGPTSTDTQYFGPGTRLTVL.

The DNA of the CDR3 is TGTGCCAGCAGCGTAGTTGCGGGAGGGCCTACGGGTTACAGCAATGAGCAGTTCTTC. Translated: CASSVVAGGPTGYSNEQFF. This sequence joins TRBV9 and TRBJ2-1; TRBD2 aligns across 9 bases. With V trimmed by 0 bases and J by 6 bases, 16 bases remained unmatched. CDR1 and CDR2 (germline): SGDLS, YYNGEE. This CDR3 has 19 residues.

This clone was picked up one time. The V and J genes are TRBV30 and TRBJ2-5; 10 bases align to TRBD1. The CDR3 contains 13 residues. Germline CDR1 is GTSNPN and CDR2 is SVGIG (reference sequence). The junction had 5 bases not matched to a gene; V was cut back by 5 bases and J by 5 bases. DNA for the CDR3: TGTGCCTGGGGGGACAGGGGCGGGGAGACCCAGTACTTC. Encoded protein: CAWGDRGGETQYF.

The J gene is TRBJ2-7, the V gene TRBV5-8; TRBD2 is a possible D gene (7 bases). CDR3 length: 15 residues. The V and J ends lost 4 bases and 3 bases respectively, with 17 bases between them. Germline V gives CDR1 SGHTS, CDR2 YDEGEE. The DNA of the CDR3 is TGTGCCAGCAGCGAAACAGGGAGGGGTAGCTACGAGCAGTACTTC. Protein: CASSETGRGSYEQYF. Supplemented by reference TRBV5-8 and TRBJ2-7, the full variable domain reads EAGVTQSPTHLIKTRGQQATLRCSPISGHTSVYWYQQALGLGLQFLLWYDEGEERNRGNFPPRFSGRQFPNYSSELNVNALELEDSALYLCASSETGRGSYEQYFGPGTRLTVT.

The genes are TRBV7-2 and TRBJ2-7; 7 bases match TRBD2. Germline V lookup: CDR1 SGHTA, CDR2 FQGNSA. V lost 3 bases, J lost 0 bases, and 8 bases stayed unmatched. CDR3 length equals 16 residues. CDR3 sequence: CASSLGGSGNSYEQYF. The DNA of the CDR3 is TGTGCCAGCAGCTTGGGAGGGAGCGGGAACTCCTACGAGCAGTACTTC.

The chain carries TRBV11-2 and TRBJ2-3; TRBD2 matches at 9 bases. Germline V gene data show CDR1 as SGHAT and CDR2 as FQNNGV. The CDR3 runs to 14 residues. V gave up 10 bases and J gave up 8 bases; unmatched junction bases: 13. The CDR3 reads CATEAGGGMGTQYF. The DNA for the CDR3 is TGTGCCACTGAAGCGGGAGGTGGTATGGGTACGCAGTATTTT.

The sample holds one count of this clone. The chain employs TRBV5-6 and TRBJ2-3, with 10 bases fitting TRBD1. Germline trimming cut 0 bases from V and 1 base from J; bases unmatched to any gene: 8. This CDR3 comprises 18 residues. Looked up from germline, CDR1 is SGHDT and CDR2 is YYEEEE. DNA of the CDR3: TGTGCCAGCAGCTTGGCGGCCGGGACAGGGGCCCGCACAGATACGCAGTATTTT. Translating it yields CASSLAAGTGARTDTQYF.

This clone was picked up one time. The chain is built from TRBV7-8 and TRBJ1-5; weak D call: TRBD1 (5 bases). The CDR3 has 17 amino acids. V lost 1 base, J lost 0 bases, and 13 bases lay in between. The germline V gene encodes CDR1 SGHVS and CDR2 FQNEAQ. The CDR3 protein is CASSLVQGPDSNQPQHF. The CDR3 DNA sequence: TGTGCCAGCAGCTTAGTTCAGGGCCCCGATAGCAATCAGCCCCAGCATTTT. The full variable domain, its missing parts supplied by reference TRBV7-8 and TRBJ1-5, is GAGVSQSPRYKVAKRGQDVALRCDPISGHVSLFWYQQALGQGPEFLTYFQNEAQLDKSGLPSDRFFAERPEGSVSTLKIQRTQQEDSAVYLCASSLVQGPDSNQPQHFGDGTRLSIL.

The chain joins TRBV4-3 to TRBJ2-3; no reliable D call. CDR1 is LGHNA, CDR2 YSLEER, per germline. V was cut by 0 bases and J by 3 bases, with 7 bases left in between. The length of the CDR3 is 14 residues. CDR3 sequence reads: CASSQEPRTDTQYF. The CDR3 DNA follows: TGCGCCAGCAGCCAAGAGCCCCGGACAGATACGCAGTATTTT.

The rearrangement joins TRBV5-4 to TRBJ2-3; TRBD2 agrees at 10 bases. Germline trimming cut 4 bases from V and 5 bases from J; bases unmatched to any gene: 16. Germline CDR1 reads SGHNT; CDR2 reads YYREEE (reference sequence). This CDR3 spans 18 amino acids. The CDR3 DNA reads as TGTGCCAGCAGCCTCACGATCGGGGCTAGCGGGAGTTTAGATACGCAGTATTTT. Protein product: CASSLTIGASGSLDTQYF.